Sequencing of this T cell receptor (beta chain) was carried out in a study of shared clonotypes between healthy human individuals. Study summary: The study drew on two women and a few men aged 18 to 49 as donors.

Donors, healthy HIV-negative adults, lacked recent acute infections or vaccinations. The CDR3 has 14 amino acids. Germline trimming cut 4 bases from V and 0 bases from J; bases unmatched to any gene: 2. CDR1 and CDR2 (germline): MNHNS, SASEGT. The deep-level immunoSEQ assay was used. The authors sequenced unsorted PBMC DNA on ten immunoSEQ deep assay plates. Assay used: immunoSEQ multiplex PCR; TCRdb lists only in-frame clones, some missing. The table has 490,000 or so clones, 79% seen once. The rearrangement uses TRBV6-1 and TRBJ1-2, with 7 bases fitting TRBD1. The TCR comes from a woman between 40 and 55 years old in good health. Some clones in this sample may be carry-over from other donors' samples. Specimen: PBMCs. DNA for the CDR3: TGTGCCAGCAGTGGACAGGGTTCTAACTATGGCTACACCTTC. Amino acid sequence: CASSGQGSNYGYTF.